The TCR beta chain described here comes from a study of T-cell memory formation after mild COVID-19. This clonotype appeared a few times. One entry per CDR3 protein results from TCRdb running MiXCR on the 5' RACE reads. The table lists 350,000 or so distinct CDR3 sequences, 20% to 25% of them singletons. Trimming took off 5 bases at V and 3 bases at J, with 20 bases between the two ends. This CDR3 has 17 amino acids. The sample was PBMCs or a T cell subset sorted from them (not recorded which). The receptor comes from a man younger than 35 who had mild COVID-19 (a few samples of this study predate the infection). Cell type and time point are not known. The genes are TRBV12-3 or TRBV12-4 and TRBJ1-5; a possible D gene is TRBD1 (5 bases). CDR3 DNA: TGTGCCAGCAGTCCTGTTGGGGCACTGCTCATCAATCAGCCCCAGCATTTT. This sequence encodes CASSPVGALLINQPQHF.